This TCR beta chain is drawn from a study of Tregs in tolerant kidney transplant recipients. Study-level results: Activated donor B cell expansion appeared to reveal the most relevant donor-specific TCRbeta repertoire. Donor-specific Treg expansion exceeded global Treg expansion in tolerant patients, suggesting antigen drive. Biological reproducibility was not directly addressed in this study.

Regarding this clone: The antigen remains unidentified.

Unstimulated Tregs (CD4+CD25+CD127-) and CD4+CD25- non-Tregs were sorted from PBMCs. The assay was immunoSEQ multiplex PCR, and TCRdb's table has in-frame clones only and misses some. The listing contains tens of thousands of clones. The sample was CD4+ T cells from blood, taken before the transplant. The sequence derives from a human donor who received a combined kidney and bone marrow transplant.

This CDR3 is CASSPTGTRGNQPQHF. The covered CDR3 bases are TGTGCCAGTAGTCCGACAGGGACTCGTGGCAATCAGCCC. This chain uses TRBV19 with TRBJ1-5; 7 bases match TRBD1. The read gets to within 3 residues of the CDR3 end, and the germline J gene fills in the rest. With V trimmed by 5 bases and J by 2 bases, 9 bases remained unmatched. Germline lookup yields CDR1 LNHDA and CDR2 SQIVND (reference sequence). CDR3 length equals 16 residues.